This T cell receptor beta chain was identified in a study of T-cell reconstitution after alpha-beta-depleted transplantation in children. Study findings and constraints: Newly generated T cells supplied most T-cell counts and diversity one year post-transplant. Elevated TCRbeta diversity at day 60 was traced, in some patients, to surviving recipient T cells and thymic progenitors.

CDR3 length: 19 residues. CDR1 and CDR2 (germline): MDHEN, SYDVKM. J gave up 5 bases and V 5 bases, and 16 bases lay outside the gene matches. The table lists this clonotype with many counts. The antigen remains undetermined. Using unique molecular identifiers, the investigators prepared the TCRbeta library. TCRdb re-called the PCR reads through MiXCR, storing one row per CDR3 protein. The table includes over 3,000 distinct CDR3 sequences, approximately 9.6% detected once. V usage is TRBV28 and J usage is TRBJ2-7; 15 bases are shared with TRBD2. This specimen consisted of PBMCs, mostly from graft donor cells, obtained 180 days after TCRalphabeta/CD19-depleted stem cell transplant. This sequence originates from a male patient between 2 and 9 years old who had a stem cell transplant for acute lymphoblastic leukemia, so the T cells may come from the graft donor. CDR3 region: CASSLQRTSGRAGIHEQYF. The CDR3 DNA sequence: TGTGCCAGCAGTCTACAAAGGACTAGCGGGAGGGCCGGGATTCACGAGCAGTACTTC.